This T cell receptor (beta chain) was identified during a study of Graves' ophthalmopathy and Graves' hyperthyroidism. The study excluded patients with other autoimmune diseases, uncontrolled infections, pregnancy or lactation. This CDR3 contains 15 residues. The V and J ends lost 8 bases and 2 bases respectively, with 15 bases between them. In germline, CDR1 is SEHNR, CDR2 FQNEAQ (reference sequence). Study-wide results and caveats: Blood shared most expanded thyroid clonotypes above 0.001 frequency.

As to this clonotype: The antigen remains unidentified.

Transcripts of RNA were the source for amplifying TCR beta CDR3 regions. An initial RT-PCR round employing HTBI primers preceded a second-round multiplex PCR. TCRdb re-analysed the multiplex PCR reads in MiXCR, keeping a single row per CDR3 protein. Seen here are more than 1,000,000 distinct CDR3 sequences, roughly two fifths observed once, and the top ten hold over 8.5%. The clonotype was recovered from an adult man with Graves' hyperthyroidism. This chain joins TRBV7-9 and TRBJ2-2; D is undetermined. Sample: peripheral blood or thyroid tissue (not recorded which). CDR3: CASQGGAGNTGELFF. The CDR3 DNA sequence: TGTGCCAGCCAAGGTGGAGCAGGCAACACCGGGGAGCTGTTTTTT.